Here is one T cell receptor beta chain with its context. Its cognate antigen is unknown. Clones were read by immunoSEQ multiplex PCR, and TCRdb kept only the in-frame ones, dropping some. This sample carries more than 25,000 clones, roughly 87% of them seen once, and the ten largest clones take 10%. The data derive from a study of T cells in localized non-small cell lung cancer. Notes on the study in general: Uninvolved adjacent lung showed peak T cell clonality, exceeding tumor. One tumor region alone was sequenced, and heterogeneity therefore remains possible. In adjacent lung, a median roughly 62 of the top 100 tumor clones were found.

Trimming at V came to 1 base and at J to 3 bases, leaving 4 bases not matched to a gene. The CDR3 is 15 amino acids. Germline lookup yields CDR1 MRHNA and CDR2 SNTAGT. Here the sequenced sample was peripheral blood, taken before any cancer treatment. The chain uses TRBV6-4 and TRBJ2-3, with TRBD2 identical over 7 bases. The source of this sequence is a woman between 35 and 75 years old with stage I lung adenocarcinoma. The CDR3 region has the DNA TGTGCCAGCAGTGACTTGGAGCGGGGAACAGATACGCAGTATTTT. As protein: CASSDLERGTDTQYF.